This T cell receptor beta chain stems from a study of molecular identifiers for immune sequencing clone quantification. This clonotype was seen ten or more times. The CDR3 extends over 16 amino acids. Germline loops: CDR1 LGHNA, CDR2 YSLEER. Between the trimmed V and J ends, which lost 0 bases and 2 bases, there was a span of 13 bases. TCRdb re-called the PCR reads with MiXCR, one entry per CDR3 protein. This sample yields hundreds of thousands of distinct CDR3 sequences, of which about 20% are seen a single time; roughly 0.85% belongs to the top ten. V gene TRBV4-3 combines with J gene TRBJ1-1; D gene ambiguous. This receptor was obtained from a human donor in good health. Some libraries in this study had Jurkat cell RNA spiked in. The sequenced sample consisted of naive CD8+ T cells from blood, with Jurkat cell RNA spiked in. Subset of the sample: FACS-sorted CD8+CD4-CCR7+CD45RA+ naive T cells. The CDR3 DNA is TGCGCCAGCAGCCAAGATGTCGGGAACAGAAACACTGAAGCTTTCTTT. Translated: CASSQDVGNRNTEAFF.